The rows below give T cell receptor beta chains drawn from one sample of a study of T cells in Graves' hyperthyroidism and ophthalmopathy. TCRdb re-called the multiplex PCR reads with MiXCR, one entry per CDR3 protein. Here the sample spans around 580,000 distinct CDR3 sequences, about half being singletons. Sequencing used peripheral blood or thyroid tissue (not recorded which). Receptors were obtained from a woman aged 18-29 years with Graves' hyperthyroidism. The CDR3 runs from the conserved cysteine through the conserved F or W.

TRBV29-1	TRBJ1-2	CSVNRGPNYGYTF
TRBV7-3	TRBJ1-6	CASSLNGFNSPLHF
TRBV11-2	TRBJ1-6	CASSSSNSNSPLHF
TRBV29-1	TRBJ2-5	CSVELRARQETQYF
TRBV5-6	TRBJ1-2	CASSAWWTAYGYTF
TRBV19	TRBJ1-1	CASRKGQPNTEAFF
TRBV6-5	TRBJ1-2	CASSSSTATASPGYTF
TRBV19	TRBJ2-7	CASSSGSLWLYEQYF
TRBV20-1	TRBJ1-4	CSATDRAGEKLFF
TRBV7-9	TRBJ1-2	CASREVSNYGYTF
TRBV20-1	TRBJ2-5	CSAQSDRDREFQETQYF
TRBV9	TRBJ1-3	CASSVSGGNTIYF
TRBV12-3/TRBV12-4	TRBJ2-2	CASSSSGLGGELFF
TRBV2	TRBJ2-1	CASRRESSYNEQFF
TRBV10-3	TRBJ2-5	CAISDEQGRETQYF
TRBV20-1	TRBJ1-1	CSASPQGRTEAFF
TRBV29-1	TRBJ2-7	CSAGDSYEQYF
TRBV6-1	TRBJ1-1	CASSEKGSNTEAFF
TRBV6-6	TRBJ1-1	CASSYSIGKSGEAFF
TRBV2	TRBJ1-6	CASSPDRGGNSPLHF
TRBV9	TRBJ1-1	CASSVEPGLNTEAFF
TRBV2	TRBJ1-1	CASSEGFGVGTEAFF
TRBV6-6	-	CAINGGGSTTNEQFF
TRBV6-2/TRBV6-3	TRBJ2-7	CASSEERQGSYEQYF
TRBV7-9	TRBJ2-7	CASSLKLAGYEQYF
TRBV7-9	TRBJ1-6	CASSLRWTGENSPLHF
TRBV14	TRBJ2-1	CASSQGASGMKNEQFF
TRBV12-3/TRBV12-4	TRBJ1-1	CASSSSYRGAEAFF
TRBV20-1	TRBJ2-6	CSARDGSSGANVLTF
TRBV29-1	TRBJ2-7	CSLRSSGTWEQYF
TRBV6-6	TRBJ2-6	CASSYSDRAANVLTF
TRBV7-6	TRBJ2-1	CASSLAALVSSYNEQFF
TRBV12-3/TRBV12-4	TRBJ1-6	CASTFFPQGNNSPLHF
TRBV20-1	TRBJ2-7	CSARGGTDEQYF
TRBV7-6	-	CASSPRNGRAGNEQFF
TRBV10-3	TRBJ1-4	CAIRGTSPYNEKLFF
TRBV5-6	TRBJ2-1	CATSVLDEQFF
TRBV7-9	TRBJ2-1	CASPGQGWDEQFF
TRBV2	TRBJ2-1	CASSLTWNEQFF
TRBV24-1	TRBJ2-6	CATSDPTGVGGANVLTF
TRBV6-6	TRBJ2-2	CASSEGLDNTGEPFF
TRBV15	TRBJ1-5	CATSRDTGLSNQPQHF
TRBV29-1	TRBJ2-6	CSVEDWDRGTGANVLTF
TRBV7-8	TRBJ2-2	CASSLATGLADKNTGELFF
TRBV24-1	TRBJ1-4	CATSGVGTGGDEKLFF
TRBV20-1	TRBJ1-5	CKAGGVLWGGPMEPQHF
TRBV7-8	TRBJ1-5	CASSLVEGDQPQHF
TRBV6-1	TRBJ1-5	CASKWGSQPQHF
TRBV6-5	TRBJ1-4	CASTQTGTNEKLFF
TRBV7-9	TRBJ2-2	CAIRGLQATGELFF
TRBV7-2	-	CASSLVPGRGGDEQFF
TRBV25-1	TRBJ1-2	CASSVGQGEWLDGYTF
TRBV20-1	TRBJ2-7	CSARDGGQVDYEQYF
TRBV5-1	TRBJ1-2	CASSYPTGLNYGYTF
TRBV6-2/TRBV6-3	TRBJ2-2	CASSSQGGIGELFF
TRBV29-1	TRBJ2-7	CSEGLAFPYEQYF
TRBV25-1	TRBJ2-3	CAGGGAQGGVQYF
TRBV9	TRBJ1-5	CASSGYGTDQPQHF
TRBV20-1	TRBJ2-7	CSARTGGFEQYF
TRBV3-1	TRBJ1-1	CASSQGGSSNTEAFF